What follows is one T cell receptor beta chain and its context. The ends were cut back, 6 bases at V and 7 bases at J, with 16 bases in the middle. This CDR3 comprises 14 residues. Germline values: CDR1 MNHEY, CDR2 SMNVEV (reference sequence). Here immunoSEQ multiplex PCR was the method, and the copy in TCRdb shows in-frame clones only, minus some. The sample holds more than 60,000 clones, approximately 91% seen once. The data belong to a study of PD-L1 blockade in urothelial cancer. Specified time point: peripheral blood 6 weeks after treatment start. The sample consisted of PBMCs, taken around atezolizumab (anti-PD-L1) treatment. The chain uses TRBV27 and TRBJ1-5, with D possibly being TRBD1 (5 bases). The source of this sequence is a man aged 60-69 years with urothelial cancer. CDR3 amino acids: CASRGREAGQPQHF. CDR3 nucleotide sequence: TGTGCCAGCAGGGGCAGGGAAGCAGGGCAGCCCCAGCATTTT.